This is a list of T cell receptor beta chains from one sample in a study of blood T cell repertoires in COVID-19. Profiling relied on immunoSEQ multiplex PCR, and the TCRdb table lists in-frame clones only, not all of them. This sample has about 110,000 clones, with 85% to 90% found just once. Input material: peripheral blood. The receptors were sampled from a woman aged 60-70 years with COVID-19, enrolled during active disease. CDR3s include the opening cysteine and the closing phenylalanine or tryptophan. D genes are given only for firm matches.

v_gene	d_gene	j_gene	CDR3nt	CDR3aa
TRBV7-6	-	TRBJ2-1	TGTGCCAGCAGCTTAACAGCCCTAGACCAGGGGGAGCAGTTCTTC	CASSLTALDQGEQFF
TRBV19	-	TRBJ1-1	TGTGCCAGTAGGACAGGAGAAATGAACACTGAAGCTTTCTTT	CASRTGEMNTEAFF
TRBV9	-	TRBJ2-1	TGTGCCAGCAGGGGGTACTGGGAGCAGGAGCAGTTCTTC	CASRGYWEQEQFF
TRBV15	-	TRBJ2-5	TGTGCCACCAGCAGAGCCTACGGGGTCGGGACCCAGTACTTC	CATSRAYGVGTQYF
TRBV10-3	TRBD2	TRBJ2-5	TGTGCCATCAGTGAGTTTAGCGGGGGGGCCGGAGAGACCCAGTACTTC	CAISEFSGGAGETQYF
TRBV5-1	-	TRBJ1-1	TGCGCCAGCAGCTCCACAGGGAACACTGAAGCTTTCTTT	CASSSTGNTEAFF
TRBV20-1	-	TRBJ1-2	TGCAGCGTCCGAGCTAACTATGGCTACACCTTC	CSVRANYGYTF
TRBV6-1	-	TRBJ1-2	TGTGCCAGCAGTGAAGCCGGTGGGGGGGAGGGCTATGGCTACACCTTC	CASSEAGGGEGYGYTF
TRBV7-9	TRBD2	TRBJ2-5	TGTGCCAGCGGAGCTTTCAAGGGAGGGGAAGAGACCCAGTACTTC	CASGAFKGGEETQYF
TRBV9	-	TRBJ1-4	TGTGCCAGCAGCGAGGCGGGGTTTAATGAAAAACTGTTTTTT	CASSEAGFNEKLFF
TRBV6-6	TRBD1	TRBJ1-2	TGTGCCAGCAATGACAGGGGCCATGGCTACACCTTC	CASNDRGHGYTF
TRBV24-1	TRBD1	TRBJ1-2	TGTGCCACCAGTGATCCCGGGACAGGGGGCGAGAATGGCTACACCTTC	CATSDPGTGGENGYTF
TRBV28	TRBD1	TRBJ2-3	TGTGCCAGCAGTCTCACAGGGGGCCAGGACACAGATACGCAGTATTTT	CASSLTGGQDTDTQYF
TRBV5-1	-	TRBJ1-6	TGCGCCAGCAGCTTGCTCCCCAGGGGACCGTCATATAATTCACCCCTCCACTTT	CASSLLPRGPSYNSPLHF
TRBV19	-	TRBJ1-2	TGTGCCAGTAGTATCCCTGGAGGGGCTAACTATGGCTACACCTTC	CASSIPGGANYGYTF
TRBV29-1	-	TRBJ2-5	TGCAGCTGCCAGAGAGGGCTTGAAGAGACCCAGTACTTC	CSCQRGLEETQYF
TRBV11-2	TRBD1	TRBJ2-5	TGTGCCAGCAGCCTTGGACAGGAGAGGACCCAGTACTTC	CASSLGQERTQYF
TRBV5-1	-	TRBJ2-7	TGCGCCAGCAGCGCGTACTCCGGGAGCTACGAGCAGTACTTC	CASSAYSGSYEQYF
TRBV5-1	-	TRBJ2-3	TGCGCCAGCAGCTTGGGGGGGGACCCAGGCACAGATACGCAGTATTTT	CASSLGGDPGTDTQYF
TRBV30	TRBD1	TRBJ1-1	TGTGCCTGGAGAGAGACAGGGGTCGCTGAAGCTTTCTTT	CAWRETGVAEAFF
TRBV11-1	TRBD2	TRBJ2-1	TGTGCCAGCAGGGTGACTAGCGGGGGATACAATGAGCAGTTCTTC	CASRVTSGGYNEQFF
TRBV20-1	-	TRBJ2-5	TGCAGTGCTAGAGCCCCCGGGACCCAGTACTTC	CSARAPGTQYF